This T cell receptor beta chain originates from a study of blood T cell repertoires in COVID-19. The germline V and J ends were trimmed by 2 bases and 3 bases, with 12 bases remaining between them. Germline V gene lookup returns CDR1 MDHEN and CDR2 SYDVKM. The CDR3 is 15 amino acids. Using immunoSEQ multiplex PCR, the repertoire was profiled, and TCRdb retains in-frame clones only, with some absent. This sample has approximately 280,000 clones, with around 85% found just once. Sequencing input: PBMCs or T cells enriched from blood (not recorded which). J is TRBJ2-3 and V is TRBV28; the D gene is possibly TRBD2 (6 bases). The clonotype was recovered from a woman in her thirties or forties who had recovered from COVID-19. The CDR3: CASSLPTGVTDTQYF. The CDR3 region has the DNA TGTGCCAGCAGTTTACCAACGGGGGTTACAGATACGCAGTATTTT.